The 9 T cell receptor beta chains below all came from one sample that was sequenced in a study of technical replicates of blood from several donors. Assay: immunoSEQ multiplex PCR; the TCRdb copy retains only in-frame clones and omits some. The sample includes more than 65,000 clones, about 95% seen only once; the top ten take approximately 0.27%. Specimen: T cells isolated from PBMCs. The origin of the receptors is a human donor in good health.

The rearrangement joins TRBV5-5 to TRBJ2-7, with 7 bases matching TRBD1. Germline CDR1 SGHKS, CDR2 YYEKEE (reference sequence). The J segment lost 3 bases and the V segment lost 2 bases, leaving 5 bases of the junction unmatched. The CDR3 spans 14 residues. The CDR3 sequence: CASSFSTGSYEQYF. DNA of the CDR3: TGTGCCAGCAGCTTTTCGACAGGGAGCTACGAGCAGTACTTC.

The gene calls are TRBV5-4 and TRBJ2-3; a possible D gene is TRBD2 (6 bases). CDR1 SGHNT and CDR2 YYREEE come from the germline V gene (reference sequence). V was cut by 4 bases and J by 0 bases, with 15 bases left in between. The CDR3 runs 16 residues. This CDR3 is CASSPGRLYSTDTQYF. The CDR3 nucleotides read TGTGCCAGCAGCCCTGGGAGGCTATATAGCACAGATACGCAGTATTTT.

This clone occurred a few times. The gene calls are TRBV10-3 and TRBJ1-5, with D tentatively TRBD1 (6 bases). The germline gives CDR1 ENHRY, CDR2 SYGVKD. Trimming took off 10 bases at V and 2 bases at J, with 18 bases between the two ends. CDR3 length: 15 residues. Here the CDR3 reads CATAGGPSGNQPQHF. DNA for the CDR3: TGTGCCACCGCCGGGGGGCCCTCGGGCAATCAGCCCCAGCATTTT.

The chain carries TRBV7-8 and TRBJ1-1; 10 bases are a match to TRBD1. The germline V gene encodes CDR1 SGHVS and CDR2 FQNEAQ. This CDR3 region has 15 residues. After removal of 1 base from V and 7 bases from J, the junction contained 6 bases not matched to a gene. In DNA, the CDR3 is TGTGCCAGCAGCTTAGAGGACAGGGGGTCGGGTGAAGCTTTCTTT. Protein sequence: CASSLEDRGSGEAFF.

This chain connects TRBV27 to TRBJ2-2; no firm D call. Trimming left V 5 bases short and J 7 bases short, with 11 bases between. Germline V gives CDR1 MNHEY, CDR2 SMNVEV (reference sequence). The CDR3 contains 13 residues. The CDR3 is CASSAPPVGELFF. The CDR3 bases are TGTGCCAGCAGTGCCCCCCCAGTCGGGGAGCTGTTTTTT.

This rearrangement joins TRBV7-9 to TRBJ2-1; a possible D gene is TRBD2 (6 bases). The V gene lost 5 bases and the J gene lost 7 bases, with 15 bases spanning the gap. This CDR3 region has 14 residues. In germline, CDR1 is SEHNR, CDR2 FQNEAQ (reference sequence). The CDR3 DNA reads as TGTGCCAGCAGCCCCCAGGCGGCGGGGAATGAGCAGTTCTTC. As protein: CASSPQAAGNEQFF.

In DNA form, the CDR3 reads TGTGCCAGCAGCTTGGTGGGACAGGGGTTCACTGAAGCTTTCTTT. Encoded protein: CASSLVGQGFTEAFF. The chain combines TRBV11-1 with TRBJ1-1; TRBD1 matches at 10 bases. Germline CDR1 and CDR2: SGHAT and FQDESV (reference sequence). The trim removed 3 bases at V and 4 bases at J, leaving 5 bases unmatched. There are 15 residues in the CDR3. Full variable domain (remainder filled in from reference TRBV11-1 and TRBJ1-1): EAEVAQSPRYKITEKSQAVAFWCDPISGHATLYWYRQILGQGPELLVQFQDESVVDDSQLPKDRFSAERLKGVDSTLKIQPAELGDSAMYLCASSLVGQGFTEAFFGQGTRLTVV.

V usage is TRBV7-8 and J usage is TRBJ1-5; TRBD1 aligns across 8 bases. The CDR3 consists of 19 residues. Germline V gene data show CDR1 as SGHVS and CDR2 as FQNEAQ. Trimming removed 5 bases from V and 3 bases from J; junction bases left unmatched: 18. This CDR3 is CASSGQSTGDRGPNQPQHF. CDR3 DNA sequence: TGTGCCAGCAGCGGACAATCGACCGGCGACAGGGGCCCCAATCAGCCCCAGCATTTT.

The V and J genes are TRBV10-3 and TRBJ2-4; 12 nucleotides align to TRBD1. Looked up from germline, CDR1 is ENHRY and CDR2 is SYGVKD. The CDR3 extends over 14 amino acids. V shed 3 bases and J 8 bases; nucleotides not matched to a gene: 2. The CDR3 coding sequence is TGTGCCATCAGTGAAGGGGACAGGGGGCACATTCAGTACTTC. It yields the protein CAISEGDRGHIQYF.